Below are 30 T cell receptor beta chains sequenced from a single sample in a study of glioma-infiltrating T cells after dendritic cell vaccination. Using immunoSEQ multiplex PCR, the repertoire was profiled, and TCRdb retains in-frame clones only, with some absent. Counted here are some 91,000 clones, roughly 77% occurring once; the ten biggest clones make up 2% to 2.5%. Time point denoted: after dendritic cell vaccination, including at tumor progression/relapse. This specimen consisted of blood, obtained after dendritic cell vaccination. The origin of the receptors is a human donor with glioblastoma.

The chain recombines TRBV2 with TRBJ1-1, with 8 positions matching TRBD1. V shed 3 bases, J shed 10 bases, and the junction held 7 bases outside the gene matches. Looked up from germline, CDR1 is SNHLY and CDR2 is FYNNEI. CDR3 length equals 13 residues. The CDR3 sequence: CASSDRTGFRAFF. CDR3 DNA sequence: TGTGCCAGCAGTGATAGGACAGGGTTTAGAGCTTTCTTT.

V and J are TRBV11-2 and TRBJ1-1, with 7 bases matching TRBD1. The ends lost 7 bases at V and 5 bases at J; junction bases unmatched: 10. This CDR3 has 14 amino acids. CDR1 SGHAT and CDR2 FQNNGV come from the germline V gene. In DNA form, the CDR3 reads TGTGCCAGCATCAAACAGGGGTTTGCAACTGAAGCTTTCTTT. It codes for CASIKQGFATEAFF.

The chain joins TRBV2 to TRBJ1-1; D not resolved. CDR3 length: 12 amino acids. Germline assignment: CDR1 SNHLY and CDR2 FYNNEI. With 4 bases removed from V and 2 bases from J, the gap between germline ends came to 5 bases. The CDR3: CASSALNTEAFF. In DNA form, the CDR3 reads TGTGCCAGCAGTGCCCTTAACACTGAAGCTTTCTTT.

This clone was recorded at least ten times. The chain joins TRBV2 to TRBJ2-7; 7 nucleotides agree with TRBD1. Trimming took 6 bases from V and 6 from J; bases not matched to a gene: 11. There are 14 residues in the CDR3. The germline gives CDR1 SNHLY, CDR2 FYNNEI. The CDR3 region is CASRGLRGPLEQYV. The CDR3 DNA sequence: TGTGCCAGCAGAGGGTTGAGGGGGCCCCTCGAGCAGTACGTC.

The chain carries TRBV28 and TRBJ1-6; TRBD1 matches 8 bases. Unmatched junction bases numbered 7, after V lost 5 bases and J lost 4 bases. CDR3 size: 16 residues. Looked up from germline, CDR1 is MDHEN and CDR2 is SYDVKM. CDR3: CASSPGRQGYNSPLHF. DNA of the CDR3: TGTGCCAGCAGTCCCGGAAGACAGGGGTATAATTCACCCCTCCACTTT.

V gene TRBV15 combines with J gene TRBJ2-5; 7 bases are a match to TRBD1. Germline V lookup: CDR1 LNHNV, CDR2 YYDKDF (reference sequence). This CDR3 region has 14 residues. V lost 5 bases, J lost 2 bases, and 5 bases stayed unmatched. CDR3 DNA sequence: TGTGCCACCAGCCGGGGACAGCGGCAAGAGACCCAGTACTTC. Amino acid sequence: CATSRGQRQETQYF.

The chain carries TRBV5-1 and TRBJ1-1; 8 nucleotides match TRBD1. The V and J ends lost 3 bases and 2 bases, in that order; junction bases with no gene match: 3. The germline CDR1 and CDR2 sequences are SGHRS and YFSETQ. CDR3 length: 14 amino acids. CDR3 loop: CASSSTGVNTEAFF. CDR3 nucleotides: TGCGCCAGCAGCTCGACAGGGGTTAACACTGAAGCTTTCTTT.

The rearrangement joins TRBV6-5 to TRBJ2-5; possibly TRBD2 for D (6 bases). V was trimmed by 6 bases and J by 3 bases, leaving 11 bases between them. The germline gives CDR1 MNHEY, CDR2 SVGAGI. The CDR3 contains 13 residues. DNA of the CDR3: TGTGCCAGCAGGGGCGGGGAGGAAGAGACCCAGTACTTC. It yields the protein CASRGGEEETQYF.

The CDR3 sequence: CASSRGLAGVNTGELFF. For the CDR3, the DNA is TGTGCCAGCTCACGCGGACTAGCGGGGGTTAACACCGGGGAGCTGTTTTTT. The chain couples TRBV18 to TRBJ2-2; TRBD2 matches 13 bases. Germline lookup yields CDR1 KGHSH and CDR2 LQKENI. After removal of 4 bases from V and 2 bases from J, the junction contained 4 bases not matched to a gene. CDR3 size: 17 residues.

V and J are TRBV29-1 and TRBJ1-2; 9 bases are a match to TRBD1. The V gene end was trimmed by 3 bases and the J gene end by 8 bases; junction bases not matched to a gene: 10. The CDR3 has 14 amino acids. Germline CDR1 is SQVTM and CDR2 is ANQGSEA. The CDR3 coding sequence is TGCAGCGTTGAGGGAGTGGGACAGGGAAACGGCTACACCTTC. This sequence encodes CSVEGVGQGNGYTF.

The chain combines TRBV5-6 with TRBJ2-7; D not resolved. The ends were cut back, 0 bases at V and 0 bases at J, with 13 bases in the middle. Germline V gene lookup returns CDR1 SGHDT and CDR2 YYEEEE. The CDR3 loop spans 16 amino acids. Here the CDR3 DNA reads TGTGCCAGCAGCTTGGAGCCCCGGGCTAGCTCCTACGAGCAGTACGTC. The encoded protein is CASSLEPRASSYEQYV.

This clone was observed a single time. The J gene is TRBJ2-3, the V gene TRBV29-1, with TRBD2 matching over 9 bases. The V gene end was trimmed by 7 bases and the J gene end by 5 bases; junction bases not matched to a gene: 7. CDR1 SQVTM and CDR2 ANQGSEA come from the germline V gene. The CDR3 is made up of 13 amino acids. The CDR3 nucleotides read TGCAGCGCCTCCGCGGGAGGGGAAGATACGCAGTATTTT. This translates into CSASAGGEDTQYF.

This chain connects TRBV29-1 to TRBJ1-2; D unclear. Trimming pared 3 bases from V and 3 bases from J, leaving 14 bases between. Germline-derived CDR1 and CDR2 are SQVTM and ANQGSEA. The length of the CDR3 is 14 residues. This CDR3 is CSVEWLNRDYGYTF. For the CDR3, the DNA is TGCAGCGTTGAGTGGTTAAATCGGGACTATGGCTACACCTTC. The variable domain in full, with the rest retrieved from reference TRBV29-1 and TRBJ1-2, is SAVISQKPSRDICQRGTSLTIQCQVDSQVTMMFWYRQQPGQSLTLIATANQGSEATYESGFVIDKFPISRPNLTFSTLTVSNMSPEDSSIYLCSVEWLNRDYGYTFGSGTRLTVV.

This clone has only one observation. V usage is TRBV7-2 and J usage is TRBJ2-7, with TRBD2 as a possible D gene (6 bases). The germline gives CDR1 SGHTA, CDR2 FQGNSA. This CDR3 contains 14 residues. V lost 3 bases to trimming and J lost 3 bases, with 12 bases between them. The CDR3 loop reads CASSFLGGRYEQYF. As DNA, the CDR3 is TGTGCCAGCAGCTTTTTGGGGGGACGCTACGAGCAGTACTTC. Drawing the rest from reference TRBV7-2 and TRBJ2-7, the complete variable domain is GAGVSQSPSNKVTEKGKDVELRCDPISGHTALYWYRQSLGQGLEFLIYFQGNSAPDKSGLPSDRFSAERTGGSVSTLTIQRTQQEDSAVYLCASSFLGGRYEQYFGPGTRLTVT.

The chain carries TRBV29-1 and TRBJ2-2, with no clear D. Trimming took off 4 bases at V and 3 bases at J, with 6 bases between the two ends. Germline lookup yields CDR1 SQVTM and CDR2 ANQGSEA. The CDR3 is 12 residues long. The CDR3 here is CSVVQDTGELFF. The CDR3 DNA reads as TGCAGCGTTGTACAAGACACCGGGGAGCTGTTTTTT.

J is TRBJ2-3 and V is TRBV4-1; no clear D. This CDR3 has 16 residues. V lost 1 base and J lost 5, with 16 bases in between. CDR1 is MGHRA and CDR2 is YSYEKL in the germline V gene. The CDR3 coding sequence is TGCGCCAGCAGCCAAGTCCCTCCGCCTCTAGGAGATACGCAGTATTTT. Translation gives CASSQVPPPLGDTQYF.

This chain uses TRBV29-1 with TRBJ2-5; 11 nucleotides line up with TRBD1. The CDR3 is 12 amino acids. After removal of 6 bases from V and 10 bases from J, the junction contained 7 bases not matched to a gene. The germline gives CDR1 SQVTM, CDR2 ANQGSEA. CDR3 nucleotide sequence: TGCAGCGTGTCAATCGGGACAGGGGGCCAGTACTTC. It specifies CSVSIGTGGQYF.

The V gene is TRBV19, the J gene TRBJ2-1; 11 bases match TRBD2. The germline CDR1 and CDR2 sequences are LNHDA and SQIVND (reference sequence). The CDR3 covers 19 residues. With 3 bases clipped from V and 4 bases from J, the junction kept 14 bases outside the gene matches. Here the CDR3 reads CASSISSLAGGTKYNEQFF. CDR3 sequence (DNA): TGTGCCAGTAGTATCTCGTCGCTAGCGGGGGGAACCAAATACAATGAGCAGTTCTTC.

The V call is TRBV27, the J call TRBJ2-2; 7 bases map to TRBD2. Unmatched junction bases numbered 1, after V lost 11 bases and J lost 1 base. In germline, CDR1 is MNHEY, CDR2 SMNVEV (reference sequence). The CDR3 is 12 amino acids. The CDR3 region has the DNA TGTGCCGGGGGGGAGAACACCGGGGAGCTGTTTTTT. Translating gives CAGGENTGELFF.

This chain uses TRBV18 with TRBJ1-1, with 9 bases matching TRBD1. The CDR3 spans 15 residues. Unmatched junction bases numbered 7, after V lost 3 bases and J lost 5 bases. Germline V gene sequence: CDR1 KGHSH, CDR2 LQKENI. The CDR3 DNA is TGTGCCAGCTCACCGATACCGGGACAGGGAACTGAAGCTTTCTTT. Amino acid sequence: CASSPIPGQGTEAFF. Drawing the rest from reference TRBV18 and TRBJ1-1, the complete variable domain is NAGVMQNPRHLVRRRGQEARLRCSPMKGHSHVYWYRQLPEEGLKFMVYLQKENIIDESGMPKERFSAEFPKEGPSILRIQQVVRGDSAAYFCASSPIPGQGTEAFFGQGTRLTVV.

J is TRBJ1-2 and V is TRBV27, with 7 bases matching TRBD1. CDR1 is MNHEY, CDR2 SMNVEV, per germline (reference sequence). V shed 6 bases, J shed 4 bases, and the junction held 8 bases outside the gene matches. This CDR3 spans 14 amino acids. The CDR3 loop reads CASRSGGQLYGYTF. In DNA, the CDR3 is TGTGCCAGCAGAAGCGGGGGACAGCTCTATGGCTACACCTTC.

V is TRBV2 and J is TRBJ1-5, with 7 nucleotides matching TRBD1. The V segment lost 8 bases and the J segment 3 bases; nucleotides outside the gene matches: 1. The CDR3 consists of 12 residues. CDR1 is SNHLY, CDR2 FYNNEI, per germline. The CDR3 DNA reads as TGTGCCAGCGGGACAGACAATCAGCCCCAGCATTTT. This sequence encodes CASGTDNQPQHF.

The chain joins TRBV7-2 to TRBJ1-2, with unresolved D. Germline CDR1 reads SGHTA; CDR2 reads FQGNSA. CDR3 length equals 14 residues. Trimming stripped 5 bases from V and 5 bases from J, with 15 bases between. The CDR3 sequence: CASSPSGAGYGYTF. Written as DNA, the CDR3 is TGTGCCAGCAGCCCCTCTGGAGCCGGTTATGGCTACACCTTC.

The chain uses TRBV18 and TRBJ2-1; 13 nucleotides align to TRBD2. Germline trimming cut 2 bases from V and 5 bases from J; bases unmatched to any gene: 0. Per germline, CDR1 KGHSH and CDR2 LQKENI. The CDR3 totals 15 residues. The CDR3 DNA sequence: TGTGCCAGCTCACCAACTAGCGGGGGGGACAATGAGCAGTTCTTC. Amino acid sequence: CASSPTSGGDNEQFF.

J is TRBJ1-1 and V is TRBV25-1; D is undetermined. Germline V gene lookup returns CDR1 MGHDK and CDR2 SYGVNS. V lost 3 bases, J lost 1 base, and 9 bases lay in between. The CDR3 loop spans 14 amino acids. CDR3 DNA: TGTGCCAGCAGTGAGCCGGGGAAGAACACTGAAGCTTTCTTT. Protein: CASSEPGKNTEAFF.

The chain combines TRBV4-2 with TRBJ2-2; D gene unclear. Trimming shortened V by 2 bases and J by 0 bases, and 10 bases separated the two germline ends. This CDR3 is built from 16 residues. Looked up from germline, CDR1 is LGHNA and CDR2 is YNFKEQ. CDR3 residues: CASSQFYSSNTGELFF. The CDR3 nucleotides are TGTGCCAGCAGCCAATTTTATTCTTCGAACACCGGGGAGCTGTTTTTT.

The V and J genes are TRBV2 and TRBJ1-6, with D unclear. The V end was cut by 4 bases, the J end by 7 bases, with 11 bases between. The CDR3 sequence is 14 residues long. Germline lookup yields CDR1 SNHLY and CDR2 FYNNEI. CDR3 region: CASSVEASNSPLHF. The DNA of the CDR3 is TGTGCCAGCAGTGTGGAGGCTTCCAATTCACCCCTCCACTTT.

This clone was counted many times. This chain links TRBV5-6 with TRBJ1-6, with 9 bases fitting TRBD1. Germline assignment: CDR1 SGHDT and CDR2 YYEEEE. The CDR3 runs to 14 residues. V lost 2 bases to trimming and J lost 16 bases; unmatched junction nucleotides: 10. The CDR3 DNA is TGTGCCAGCAGCTTCAGAGGACAGGGGTTCGCACTCCACTTT. As protein: CASSFRGQGFALHF.

This chain links TRBV10-3 with TRBJ1-2, with unresolved D. Germline lookup yields CDR1 ENHRY and CDR2 SYGVKD. The V gene lost 3 bases and the J gene lost 0 bases, with 5 bases spanning the gap. The CDR3 is 13 residues long. CDR3 amino acids: CAISEQTNYGYTF. Written as DNA, the CDR3 is TGTGCCATCAGTGAACAAACTAACTATGGCTACACCTTC.

V is TRBV5-1 and J is TRBJ2-7; possibly TRBD1 for D (5 bases). V dropped 0 bases and J dropped 6 bases, with 13 bases sitting between them. CDR1 SGHRS and CDR2 YFSETQ come from the germline V gene. This CDR3 spans 14 amino acids. The CDR3: CASSLVPQGGEQYV. CDR3 coding DNA: TGCGCCAGCAGCTTGGTCCCCCAGGGCGGCGAGCAGTACGTC.